This TCR beta chain was recovered during a study of OX40 agonist ivuxolimab in advanced cancers. A single count supports this clone. The V end was cut by 0 bases, the J end by 5 bases, with 11 bases between. The CDR3 consists of 14 residues. CDR1 and CDR2 (germline): SGHRS, YFSETQ. Baseline, cycle 4 day 1, and cycle 7 day 1 were the blood sampling points. The protocol was immunoSEQ multiplex PCR, while the TCRdb copy is restricted to in-frame clones and leaves out a portion. The sample includes some 80,000 clones, more than 80% of them seen just once. This receptor was obtained from an adult with an advanced solid tumor such as melanoma, head and neck, liver or kidney cancer. The source was CD4+ or CD8+ T cells sorted from blood, collected in a trial of the OX40 agonist ivuxolimab. V is TRBV5-1 and J is TRBJ2-5; D is unresolved. The CDR3 nucleotides are TGCGCCAGCAGCTTGGAAGGGAATGGGGAGACCCAGTACTTC. This codes for CASSLEGNGETQYF.